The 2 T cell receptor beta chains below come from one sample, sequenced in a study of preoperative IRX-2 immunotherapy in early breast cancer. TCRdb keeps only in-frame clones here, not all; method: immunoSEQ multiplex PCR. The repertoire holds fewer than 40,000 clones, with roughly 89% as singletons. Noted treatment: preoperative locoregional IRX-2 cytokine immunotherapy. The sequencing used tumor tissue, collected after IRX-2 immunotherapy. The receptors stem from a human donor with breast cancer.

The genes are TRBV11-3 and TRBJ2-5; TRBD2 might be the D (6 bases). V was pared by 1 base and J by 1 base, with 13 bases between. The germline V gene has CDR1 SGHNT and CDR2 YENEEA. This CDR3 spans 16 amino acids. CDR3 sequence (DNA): TGTGCCAGCAGCTTAGGGCCTCGCGGGATCCAAGAGACCCAGTACTTC. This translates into CASSLGPRGIQETQYF.

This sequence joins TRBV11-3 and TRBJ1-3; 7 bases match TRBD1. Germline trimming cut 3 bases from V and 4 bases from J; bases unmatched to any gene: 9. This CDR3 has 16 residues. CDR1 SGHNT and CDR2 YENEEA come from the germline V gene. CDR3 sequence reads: CASSLDQGVRGNTIYF. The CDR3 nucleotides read TGTGCCAGCAGCTTGGATCAGGGGGTGCGGGGAAACACCATATATTTT.